One and the same sample provided the 30 T cell receptor beta chains below, sequenced in a study of T cell clonotyping in hematopoietic cell transplantation. Using immunoSEQ multiplex PCR, the repertoire was profiled, and TCRdb retains in-frame clones only, with some absent. The sample includes approximately 26,000 clones, roughly 91% of them seen just once. Time point described: recipient sample about 28 days before transplant, after cytoreduction. The input for sequencing was peripheral blood mononuclear cells, taken before stem cell transplant. All receptors derive from a man aged 45 to 65 with acute myeloid leukemia. Some clones in this sample may be carry-over from other donors' samples.

The chain couples TRBV19 to TRBJ2-1; D gene unclear. There are 14 residues in the CDR3. V shed 3 bases and J shed 0 bases, with 6 bases lying between them. Germline lookup yields CDR1 LNHDA and CDR2 SQIVND (reference sequence). In DNA, the CDR3 is TGTGCCAGTAGTATCCCCTACTCCTACAATGAGCAGTTCTTC. Protein product: CASSIPYSYNEQFF.

J is TRBJ1-2 and V is TRBV4-2; D is perhaps TRBD1 (6 bases). Germline loops: CDR1 LGHNA, CDR2 YNFKEQ. CDR3 length: 13 residues. V was shortened by 7 bases and J by 5 bases, with 14 bases between the two germline ends. This CDR3 is CASTQTGKYGYTF. The CDR3 nucleotides are TGTGCCAGCACCCAGACAGGAAAATATGGCTACACCTTC.

The chain joins TRBV19 to TRBJ1-2; 7 positions agree with TRBD1. The V gene end was trimmed by 5 bases and the J gene end by 4 bases; junction bases not matched to a gene: 13. Germline V gives CDR1 LNHDA, CDR2 SQIVND (reference sequence). The CDR3 runs to 16 residues. The CDR3 DNA reads TGTGCCAGTAGTCCTCGAACAGGGGATAGAAGCTATGGCTACACCTTC. Its translation: CASSPRTGDRSYGYTF.

The gene calls are TRBV7-9 and TRBJ1-2, with a possible D match to TRBD1 (5 bases). V lost 1 base and J lost 0, with 15 bases in between. The CDR3 is made up of 17 amino acids. In germline, CDR1 is SEHNR, CDR2 FQNEAQ (reference sequence). The CDR3 sequence: CASSLGAGMKANYGYTF. CDR3 nucleotides: TGTGCCAGCAGCTTAGGAGCAGGGATGAAAGCTAACTATGGCTACACCTTC.

The V call is TRBV28, the J call TRBJ1-1; possibly TRBD1 for D (6 bases). Germline CDR1 reads MDHEN; CDR2 reads SYDVKM. There are 17 residues in the CDR3. V was clipped by 6 bases and J by 6 bases, with 26 bases between them. CDR3 protein: CASSPNSWGQLESEAFF. The CDR3 DNA follows: TGTGCCAGCAGCCCTAACTCCTGGGGACAACTAGAATCTGAAGCTTTCTTT.

The gene calls are TRBV2 and TRBJ2-1; 7 nucleotides line up with TRBD1. The CDR3 runs 14 residues. Germline V gene sequence: CDR1 SNHLY, CDR2 FYNNEI. V trimming: 7 bases; J trimming: 9 bases; junction bases outside the gene matches: 12. The CDR3 is CASTIGGYRAEQFF. In nucleotides, the CDR3 is TGTGCCAGCACTATAGGGGGCTATAGGGCTGAGCAGTTCTTC.

The chain carries TRBV9 and TRBJ2-7; 7 nucleotides line up with TRBD1. The germline V gene encodes CDR1 SGDLS and CDR2 YYNGEE. V shed 3 bases, J shed 2 bases, and the junction held 8 bases outside the gene matches. CDR3 size: 15 residues. CDR3 bases: TGTGCCAGCAGCGCGTCCGGGACAGCTGCCTACGAGCAGTACTTC. Its protein product is CASSASGTAAYEQYF.

The V and J genes are TRBV30 and TRBJ2-3, with 8 nucleotides matching TRBD1. Unmatched junction bases numbered 6, after V lost 2 bases and J lost 2 bases. This CDR3 comprises 15 residues. Germline CDR1 and CDR2: GTSNPN and SVGIG (reference sequence). In DNA, the CDR3 is TGTGCCTGGAGTACGACAGGGGTCCCCACAGATACGCAGTATTTT. It yields the protein CAWSTTGVPTDTQYF. Full variable domain (missing parts from reference TRBV30 and TRBJ2-3): SQTIHQWPATLVQPVGSPLSLECTVEGTSNPNLYWYRQAAGRGLQLLFYSVGIGQISSEVPQNLSASRPQDRQFILSSKKLLLSDSGFYLCAWSTTGVPTDTQYFGPGTRLTVL.

A single count supports this clone. The rearrangement uses TRBV7-2 and TRBJ1-1, with D possibly matching TRBD1 (5 bases). Germline lookup yields CDR1 SGHTA and CDR2 FQGNSA. Trimming took off 3 bases at V and 2 bases at J, with 7 bases between the two ends. The CDR3 has 13 amino acids. The CDR3 nucleotides read TGTGCCAGCAGCTTCACAGGTAACACTGAAGCTTTCTTT. Translation gives CASSFTGNTEAFF.

The chain has TRBV4-3 and TRBJ2-1; maybe TRBD2 (5 bases). The length of the CDR3 is 14 residues. In germline, CDR1 is LGHNA, CDR2 YSLEER. V was cut by 4 bases and J by 4 bases, with 11 bases left in between. The CDR3 here is CASSPNLAYNEQFF. In DNA form, the CDR3 reads TGCGCCAGCAGCCCAAACCTAGCTTACAATGAGCAGTTCTTC.

The chain recombines TRBV19 with TRBJ2-7, with TRBD1 identical over 8 bases. The CDR3 is 16 amino acids. CDR1 is LNHDA and CDR2 is SQIVND in the germline V gene (reference sequence). V lost 3 bases, J lost 0 bases, and 7 bases stayed unmatched. CDR3 protein: CASSIGAGGSSYEQYF. The CDR3 coding sequence is TGTGCCAGTAGTATTGGGGCAGGGGGCTCCTCCTACGAGCAGTACTTC.

This chain joins TRBV28 and TRBJ2-5; D unclear. The DNA end is more similar to TRBJ2-7, so the J call may be wrong. CDR3 size: 12 residues. Looked up from germline, CDR1 is MDHEN and CDR2 is SYDVKM. The CDR3 region is CASSFSSYEQYF. CDR3 bases: TGTGCCAGCAGTTTCAGCTCCTACGAGCAGTACTTC.

The rearrangement uses TRBV27 and TRBJ2-3; TRBD2 agrees at 8 bases. This CDR3 has 15 residues. Germline CDR1 is MNHEY and CDR2 is SMNVEV (reference sequence). Trimming removed 3 bases from V and 5 bases from J; junction bases left unmatched: 7. As DNA, the CDR3 is TGTGCCAGCAGTTTCCCCAGCGGGAGTAAAGATACGCAGTATTTT. Its translation is CASSFPSGSKDTQYF.

This chain uses TRBV9 with TRBJ2-1; TRBD1 is a possible D gene (7 bases). Trimming took off 7 bases at V and 0 bases at J, with 11 bases between the two ends. Germline values: CDR1 SGDLS, CDR2 YYNGEE. The CDR3 has 14 amino acids. The CDR3 DNA reads as TGTGCCAGCGCCAGGGGGGCCTCCTACAATGAGCAGTTCTTC. It translates to CASARGASYNEQFF.

The chain has TRBV30 and TRBJ1-1, with D hard to call. The germline V gene has CDR1 GTSNPN and CDR2 SVGIG (reference sequence). The V gene lost 4 bases and the J gene lost 1 base, with 10 bases spanning the gap. CDR3 length: 13 amino acids. DNA for the CDR3: TGTGCCTGGATGGTCAGTCCGAACACTGAAGCTTTCTTT. This sequence encodes CAWMVSPNTEAFF.

The chain uses TRBV7-8 and TRBJ2-2; D not certain. The CDR3 runs to 16 residues. V lost 5 bases to trimming and J lost 5 bases, with 18 bases between them. CDR1 is SGHVS and CDR2 is FQNEAQ in the germline V gene. DNA of the CDR3: TGTGCCAGCAGCCAACGGTCAAGGGTAGATACCGGGGAGCTGTTTTTT. Residues: CASSQRSRVDTGELFF.

This clone has just one count. J is TRBJ2-7 and V is TRBV4-2, with a tentative D call TRBD1 (6 bases). Deletions cut 3 bases from V and 1 base from J, with 13 bases between. The germline gives CDR1 LGHNA, CDR2 YNFKEQ. The CDR3 loop spans 15 amino acids. The CDR3 is CASSQIQGSSYEQYF. The CDR3, as DNA: TGTGCCAGCAGCCAGATACAGGGTTCGTCCTACGAGCAGTACTTC.

The chain joins TRBV10-3 to TRBJ2-7, with 8 bases lining up with TRBD1. V lost 2 bases to trimming and J lost 2 bases; unmatched junction nucleotides: 5. CDR1 and CDR2 (germline): ENHRY, SYGVKD. The CDR3 has 15 amino acids. The CDR3 region is CAISENGDRPYEQYF. Written as DNA, the CDR3 is TGTGCCATCAGTGAGAATGGGGACAGGCCCTACGAGCAGTACTTC.

This clone showed up just once. V is TRBV30 and J is TRBJ2-7; TRBD2 might be the D (6 bases). Between the trimmed V and J ends, which lost 8 bases and 0 bases, there was a span of 20 bases. Germline lookup yields CDR1 GTSNPN and CDR2 SVGIG (reference sequence). The CDR3 length is 15 residues. For the CDR3, the DNA is TGTGCCAGCCTCGCGGGACTGTTCCCCTCCTACGAGCAGTACTTC. Amino acid sequence: CASLAGLFPSYEQYF.

CDR3 nucleotide sequence: TGTGCCAGCATCAATCAGGGTGTGACTAGCGGGGGGTGGAACACCGGGGAGCTGTTTTTT. As protein: CASINQGVTSGGWNTGELFF. This chain connects TRBV7-8 to TRBJ2-2, with 13 nucleotides matching TRBD2. The J segment lost 1 base and the V segment lost 7 bases, leaving 15 bases of the junction unmatched. Germline CDR1 SGHVS, CDR2 FQNEAQ. The CDR3 is made up of 20 amino acids.

This clone showed up just a few times. The genes are TRBV9 and TRBJ2-4; the D is unclear. The CDR3 length is 14 residues. Trimming pared 0 bases from V and 0 bases from J, leaving 4 bases between. The germline V gene has CDR1 SGDLS and CDR2 YYNGEE. CDR3 loop: CASSVGLAKNIQYF. DNA for the CDR3: TGTGCCAGCAGCGTAGGATTAGCCAAAAACATTCAGTACTTC.

The rearrangement joins TRBV30 to TRBJ2-1; possible D gene TRBD2, 6 bases. Per the germline V gene, CDR1 is GTSNPN and CDR2 is SVGIG (reference sequence). Trimming took 0 bases from V and 4 from J, leaving 13 bases between them. This CDR3 contains 15 residues. The CDR3 spells CAWSVGSGVYNEQFF. CDR3 nucleotide sequence: TGTGCCTGGAGTGTGGGTTCGGGAGTGTACAATGAGCAGTTCTTC. Drawing the rest from reference TRBV30 and TRBJ2-1, the complete variable domain is SQTIHQWPATLVQPVGSPLSLECTVEGTSNPNLYWYRQAAGRGLQLLFYSVGIGQISSEVPQNLSASRPQDRQFILSSKKLLLSDSGFYLCAWSVGSGVYNEQFFGPGTRLTVL.

This sequence joins TRBV6-5 and TRBJ2-7, with a possible D match to TRBD1 (5 bases). The germline V and J ends were trimmed by 0 bases and 0 bases, with 9 bases remaining between them. The CDR3 sequence is 15 residues long. Germline CDR1 is MNHEY and CDR2 is SVGAGI. The CDR3 region has the DNA TGTGCCAGCAGTTACTCGACAGACAGCTCCTACGAGCAGTACTTC. Protein product: CASSYSTDSSYEQYF.

J is TRBJ2-2 and V is TRBV28, with D possibly being TRBD2 (6 bases). CDR1 is MDHEN and CDR2 is SYDVKM in the germline V gene. The CDR3 has 16 residues. Deletions cut 4 bases from V and 4 bases from J, with 16 bases between. The CDR3 protein is CASSSTTRFRTGELFF. The CDR3, as DNA: TGTGCCAGCAGTTCAACGACTAGATTTCGCACCGGGGAGCTGTTTTTT.

The rearrangement links TRBV28 to TRBJ1-1; D uncertain. In germline, CDR1 is MDHEN, CDR2 SYDVKM. The ends were cut back, 6 bases at V and 1 base at J, with 3 bases in the middle. The CDR3 loop spans 11 amino acids. The CDR3 spells CASRRNTEAFF. The DNA of the CDR3 is TGTGCCAGCAGACGGAACACTGAAGCTTTCTTT.

The rearrangement uses TRBV28 and TRBJ2-3; weak D call: TRBD2 (7 bases). Germline V gene lookup returns CDR1 MDHEN and CDR2 SYDVKM. V was trimmed by 4 bases and J by 4 bases, leaving 12 bases between them. This CDR3 has 14 amino acids. This CDR3 is CASSSGGPADTQYF. DNA for the CDR3: TGTGCCAGCAGTTCCGGGGGGCCCGCAGATACGCAGTATTTT.

A single count supports this clone. The chain couples TRBV5-4 to TRBJ2-7; D is possibly TRBD1 or TRBD2 (6 bases each). This CDR3 contains 14 residues. The ends were cut back, 3 bases at V and 5 bases at J, with 15 bases in the middle. Germline V gene data show CDR1 as SGHNT and CDR2 as YYREEE (reference sequence). CDR3 sequence: CASSSGDSGHEQYF. The CDR3 DNA reads TGTGCCAGCAGCTCAGGGGATAGCGGCCACGAGCAGTACTTC. The full variable domain, rest sourced from reference TRBV5-4 and TRBJ2-7, is ETGVTQSPTHLIKTRGQQVTLRCSSQSGHNTVSWYQQALGQGPQFIFQYYREEENGRGNFPPRFSGLQFPNYSSELNVNALELDDSALYLCASSSGDSGHEQYFGPGTRLTVT.

The chain recombines TRBV7-2 with TRBJ2-3, with 7 positions matching TRBD1. CDR3 length: 14 residues. The germline V gene encodes CDR1 SGHTA and CDR2 FQGNSA. J gave up 5 bases and V 5 bases, and 7 bases lay outside the gene matches. This chain's CDR3 is CASSIGQVGDTQYF. The CDR3 DNA reads as TGTGCCAGCAGCATCGGACAGGTTGGAGATACGCAGTATTTT.

V and J are TRBV2 and TRBJ2-7; possibly TRBD1 for D (5 bases). This CDR3 contains 14 residues. V gave up 1 base and J gave up 2 bases, with 9 bases separating them. Germline V gene lookup returns CDR1 SNHLY and CDR2 FYNNEI. Here the CDR3 reads CASSEGQSPYEQYF. The CDR3 DNA follows: TGTGCCAGCAGTGAAGGACAGAGTCCCTACGAGCAGTACTTC.

This clone was observed a handful of times. The rearrangement uses TRBV5-6 and TRBJ2-2, with no clear D. Trimming removed 0 bases at V and 5 bases at J, with 8 bases between. The CDR3 contains 14 residues. Germline CDR1 SGHDT, CDR2 YYEEEE. The CDR3 DNA sequence: TGTGCCAGCAGCTTGGACGTGGTTACCGGGGAGCTGTTTTTT. As protein: CASSLDVVTGELFF.